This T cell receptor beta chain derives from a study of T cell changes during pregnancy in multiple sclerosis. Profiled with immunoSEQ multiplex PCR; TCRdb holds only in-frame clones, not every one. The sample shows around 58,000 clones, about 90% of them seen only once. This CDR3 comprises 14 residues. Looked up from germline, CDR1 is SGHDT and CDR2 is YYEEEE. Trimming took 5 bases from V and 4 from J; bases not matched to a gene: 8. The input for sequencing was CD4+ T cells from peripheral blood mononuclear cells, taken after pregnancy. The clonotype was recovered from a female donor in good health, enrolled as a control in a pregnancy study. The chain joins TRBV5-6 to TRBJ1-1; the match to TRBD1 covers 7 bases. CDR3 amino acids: CASRYGTASTEAFF. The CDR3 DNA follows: TGTGCCAGCAGGTACGGGACAGCTAGCACTGAAGCTTTCTTT.